The rows below give T cell receptor beta chains drawn from one sample of a study of breast tumors, draining lymph nodes, adjacent tissues. A single record per CDR3 protein comes from TCRdb applying MiXCR to the multiplex PCR reads. The sample holds approximately 100,000 distinct CDR3 sequences, 30% seen once. Sequencing was performed on axillary lymph node tissue. These receptors all come from a female donor with breast cancer. Some clones in this sample may be carry-over from other donors' samples. The CDR3 runs from the conserved cysteine through the conserved F or W. Fields, in order: clone size, J gene, V gene, D gene, CDR3 DNA, CDR3 protein. D genes are given only for firm matches. Clone sizes are given selectively: once, few, many, or a class where the clone is expanded.

>many|TRBJ2-7|TRBV7-2|TRBD2
TGTGCCAGCAGGAAGGCTAGCGGATCCTACGAGCAGTACTTC
CASRKASGSYEQYF
>-|TRBJ2-7|TRBV6-4|TRBD1
TGTGCCAGCAGTGACTTCGGACAGGAGCGCGAGCAGTACTTC
CASSDFGQEREQYF
>-|TRBJ2-6|TRBV6-2/TRBV6-3|-
TGTGCCAGCAGCCACCCGGGGGGCGCTTTAGTGGTCCCCAGTTGGGCCAACGTCCTGACTTTC
CASSHPGGALVVPSWANVLTF
>many|TRBJ2-7|TRBV2|-
TGTGCCAGCACACCCTCTTTAACCCTTTTCTACGAGCAGTACTTC
CASTPSLTLFYEQYF
>few|TRBJ1-1|TRBV6-1|-
TGTGCCAGCAGACAGGGCTTGGAAGCTTTCTTT
CASRQGLEAFF
>-|TRBJ1-1|TRBV7-2|-
TGTGCCAGCAGCTTAGCGAGACAGAAAATGAACACTGAAGCTTTCTTT
CASSLARQKMNTEAFF
>many|TRBJ1-5|TRBV6-4|-
TGTGCCAGCAGTGAATCTGGGGGAAATCAGCCCCAGCATTTT
CASSESGGNQPQHF
>many|TRBJ1-2|TRBV6-5|-
TGTGCCAGCAGCCGCAGGGGATTCTATGGCTACACCTTC
CASSRRGFYGYTF
>many|TRBJ2-7|TRBV30|-
TGTGCCTGGAGTGTACCGCCAGGGTTCCACGAGCAGTACTTC
CAWSVPPGFHEQYF
>many|TRBJ2-7|TRBV28|-
TGTGCCAGCAGTTTACCCGTGGGCCAGAGCGAGCAGTACTTC
CASSLPVGQSEQYF
>many|TRBJ2-5|TRBV5-1|TRBD1
TGCGCCAGCAGCTTGGCCGGGACAGCCCACGAGACCCAGTACTTC
CASSLAGTAHETQYF
>many|TRBJ1-2|TRBV5-6|-
TGTGCCAGCAGCTTGGAGATGGGGTGGGTAGGCTACACCTTC
CASSLEMGWVGYTF
>many|TRBJ1-5|TRBV4-1|TRBD1
TGCGCCAGCAGCCCACAGGGGAGCGGCAATCAGCCCCAGCATTTT
CASSPQGSGNQPQHF
>many|TRBJ2-2|TRBV12-3/TRBV12-4|TRBD1
TGTGCCAGCAGGGAGACAGGGCTTGGGGAGCTGTTTTTT
CASRETGLGELFF
>many|TRBJ1-2|TRBV5-1|TRBD1
TGCGCCAGCAGCTTGAAACAGGGGGCTAACTATGGCTACACCTTC
CASSLKQGANYGYTF
>many|TRBJ1-4|TRBV18|-
TGTGCCAGCTCACGGAGGACGGCTGAGGAAAAACTGTTTTTT
CASSRRTAEEKLFF
>-|TRBJ2-2|TRBV9|-
TGTGCCAGCGGACCGAACACCGGAGAGCTGTCTTTT
CASGPNTGELSF
>few|TRBJ2-3|TRBV6-2/TRBV6-3|TRBD2
TGTGCCAGCAGTCACTCGACTAGCGGGAGACCTAGCACAGATACGCAGTATTTT
CASSHSTSGRPSTDTQYF
>few|TRBJ1-1|TRBV25-1|-
TGTGCCAGCACCGGAACCCTGAACACTGAAGCTTTCTTT
CASTGTLNTEAFF
>many|TRBJ2-5|TRBV5-6|TRBD1
TGTGCCAGCAGCCCTGGACAGGTTAAAGAGACCCAGTACTTC
CASSPGQVKETQYF